This T cell receptor beta chain was obtained from a study of T cell responses to AZD1222 COVID-19 vaccine. Regarding the study as a whole: Unmutated variant regions are reportedly targeted by nearly half of spike-specific TCRs. Clonal diversity was possibly underestimated, and white British individuals and females predominated among donors. AZD1222 recipients seropositive at baseline numbered only 6 or 7. Vaccine-related CD4 TCRs covered spike, predominating at 160-218 and 743-854.

V lost 2 bases, J lost 13 bases, and 8 bases lay in between. Germline CDR1 and CDR2: LGHDT and YNNKEL (reference sequence). CDR3 length: 10 residues. A few counts support this clone. Its matching antigen is unknown. TCRdb's table, derived via immunoSEQ multiplex PCR, lists solely in-frame clones and lacks some. Among about 200,000 clones, 90% to 95% were seen once, and the ten largest hold over 0.95%. The chain couples TRBV3-1 (or the pseudogene TRBV3-2) to TRBJ2-5; either TRBD1 or TRBD2 may fit D (6 bases each). Sample: peripheral blood, taken 28 days after the second AZD1222 dose. This clonotype was sampled from an adult who received the AZD1222 COVID-19 vaccine. CDR3 bases: TGTGCCAGCAGCCAACGGGGGCTGTACTTC. This codes for CASSQRGLYF.